A selection of T cell receptor beta chains follows, all from one sample in a study of CD8 T cells in ankylosing spondylitis. Using its own MiXCR run on the 5' RACE reads, TCRdb lists one record per CDR3 protein. The sample records some 30,000 distinct CDR3 sequences, about 6.8% being singletons. The sequencing input was blood, either unsorted or a sorted T cell fraction (not recorded which). The receptors were gathered from a male donor with ankylosing spondylitis or in good health (not recorded which). Both conserved end residues are part of each CDR3. A D gene is named only where the DNA matches it firmly. Some rows mark clone size as missing; the rest say once, few, many or name a class of expanded clone.

clone size: many; D gene: -; V gene: TRBV5-1; J gene: TRBJ2-3; CDR3 length: 13; CDR3 protein: CASSVLTRDTQYF; CDR3 DNA: TGCGCCAGCAGCGTCCTAACTAGAGATACGCAGTATTTT
clone size: few; D gene: -; V gene: TRBV29-1; J gene: TRBJ2-3; CDR3 length: 16; CDR3 protein: CSVEDEAMITSDTQYF; CDR3 DNA: TGCAGCGTTGAAGATGAGGCGATGATCACGTCAGATACGCAGTATTTT
clone size: many; D gene: -; V gene: TRBV29-1; J gene: TRBJ1-4; CDR3 length: 14; CDR3 protein: CSVNSGTTNEKLFF; CDR3 DNA: TGCAGCGTAAATTCGGGAACGACTAATGAAAAACTGTTTTTT
clone size: many; D gene: -; V gene: TRBV3-1; J gene: TRBJ2-2; CDR3 length: 17; CDR3 protein: CASSRSGTLLAAGELFF; CDR3 DNA: TGTGCCAGCAGCCGCAGTGGCACACTACTAGCCGCCGGGGAGCTGTTTTTT
clone size: many; D gene: -; V gene: TRBV20-1; J gene: TRBJ2-3; CDR3 length: 13; CDR3 protein: CSAGGPPTDTQYF; CDR3 DNA: TGCAGTGCCGGAGGGCCCCCGACAGATACGCAGTATTTT
clone size: many; D gene: TRBD2; V gene: TRBV12-3/TRBV12-4; J gene: TRBJ2-5; CDR3 length: 13; CDR3 protein: CASSLSGRETQYF; CDR3 DNA: TGTGCCAGCTCTCTTAGCGGGAGGGAGACCCAGTACTTC
clone size: medium-sized; D gene: -; V gene: TRBV5-1; J gene: TRBJ2-1; CDR3 length: 12; CDR3 protein: CASSPRGDEQFF; CDR3 DNA: TGCGCCAGCAGCCCAAGGGGGGATGAGCAGTTCTTC
clone size: many; D gene: -; V gene: TRBV5-1; J gene: TRBJ2-1; CDR3 length: 17; CDR3 protein: CASSLGRSANKNNEQFF; CDR3 DNA: TGCGCCAGCAGCTTAGGTCGGAGCGCCAATAAAAACAATGAGCAGTTCTTC
clone size: -; D gene: TRBD2; V gene: TRBV11-2; J gene: TRBJ2-1; CDR3 length: 16; CDR3 protein: CASSPLGAGAYNEQFF; CDR3 DNA: TGTGCCAGCAGCCCCCTTGGAGCGGGAGCCTACAATGAGCAGTTCTTC
clone size: many; D gene: TRBD2; V gene: TRBV11-2; J gene: TRBJ2-1; CDR3 length: 14; CDR3 protein: CASSFLAGVVEQFF; CDR3 DNA: TGTGCCAGCAGCTTCCTAGCGGGAGTGGTTGAGCAGTTCTTC
clone size: -; D gene: -; V gene: TRBV20-1; J gene: TRBJ1-2; CDR3 length: 12; CDR3 protein: CSASGRTSGYTF; CDR3 DNA: TGCAGTGCTAGCGGCCGAACCAGCGGCTACACCTTC
clone size: -; D gene: -; V gene: TRBV7-2; J gene: TRBJ1-4; CDR3 length: 16; CDR3 protein: CASSLTAGELAEKLFF; CDR3 DNA: TGTGCCAGCAGCTTAACCGCGGGGGAGTTGGCTGAAAAACTGTTTTTT
clone size: few; D gene: TRBD1; V gene: TRBV11-1; J gene: TRBJ1-1; CDR3 length: 18; CDR3 protein: CASSLPKIGTALGTEAFF; CDR3 DNA: TGTGCCAGCAGCTTACCTAAGATCGGGACAGCCCTGGGGACTGAAGCTTTCTTT
clone size: many; D gene: -; V gene: TRBV30; J gene: TRBJ2-2; CDR3 length: 14; CDR3 protein: CAWSEGYGTGELFF; CDR3 DNA: TGTGCCTGGAGTGAAGGGTATGGGACCGGGGAGCTGTTTTTT
clone size: many; D gene: -; V gene: TRBV5-1; J gene: TRBJ2-7; CDR3 length: 17; CDR3 protein: CASSLGISGAPSYEQYF; CDR3 DNA: TGCGCCAGCAGCTTGGGGATCTCAGGGGCTCCCTCCTACGAGCAGTACTTC
clone size: many; D gene: TRBD2; V gene: TRBV9; J gene: TRBJ2-1; CDR3 length: 16; CDR3 protein: CASSLATSGTFNEQFF; CDR3 DNA: TGTGCCAGCAGCCTAGCGACTAGCGGGACATTCAATGAGCAGTTCTTC
clone size: many; D gene: TRBD1; V gene: TRBV20-1; J gene: TRBJ1-4; CDR3 length: 13; CDR3 protein: CSARLTGSEKLFF; CDR3 DNA: TGCAGTGCTAGACTGACAGGGTCCGAAAAACTGTTTTTT
clone size: many; D gene: TRBD1; V gene: TRBV12-3/TRBV12-4; J gene: TRBJ2-2; CDR3 length: 18; CDR3 protein: CTSSPTPGQGARTGELFF; CDR3 DNA: TGTACCAGCAGTCCCACCCCGGGACAGGGGGCTCGGACCGGGGAGCTGTTTTTT
clone size: few; D gene: -; V gene: TRBV7-2; J gene: TRBJ2-7; CDR3 length: 16; CDR3 protein: CASSLVVSVVSYEQYF; CDR3 DNA: TGTGCCAGCAGCTTAGTTGTATCCGTCGTCTCCTACGAGCAGTACTTC
clone size: -; D gene: -; V gene: TRBV7-9; J gene: TRBJ2-1; CDR3 length: 16; CDR3 protein: CASSLPQTPGANEQFF; CDR3 DNA: TGTGCCAGCAGCTTACCGCAGACTCCCGGGGCTAATGAGCAGTTCTTC
clone size: -; D gene: -; V gene: TRBV5-6; J gene: TRBJ1-5; CDR3 length: 16; CDR3 protein: CASSLRFQGLGQPQHF; CDR3 DNA: TGTGCCAGCAGCTTGCGGTTTCAGGGGCTGGGTCAGCCCCAGCATTTT
clone size: -; D gene: TRBD1; V gene: TRBV12-3/TRBV12-4; J gene: TRBJ1-1; CDR3 length: 18; CDR3 protein: CACCPSGGLFPLNTEAFF; CDR3 DNA: TGTGCCTGCTGTCCGTCAGGGGGCCTTTTTCCTTTGAACACTGAAGCTTTCTTT
clone size: many; D gene: TRBD2; V gene: TRBV29-1; J gene: TRBJ2-5; CDR3 length: 16; CDR3 protein: CSVEGASGSGEETQYF; CDR3 DNA: TGCAGCGTTGAAGGGGCTAGCGGGAGTGGGGAAGAGACCCAGTACTTC
clone size: many; D gene: -; V gene: TRBV29-1; J gene: TRBJ1-2; CDR3 length: 12; CDR3 protein: CSGGSSNYGYTF; CDR3 DNA: TGCAGCGGGGGTAGTTCTAACTATGGCTACACCTTC
clone size: many; D gene: TRBD2; V gene: TRBV5-1; J gene: TRBJ2-2; CDR3 length: 14; CDR3 protein: CASSGAGSPGELFF; CDR3 DNA: TGCGCCAGCAGCGGAGCGGGGTCGCCCGGGGAGCTGTTTTTT
clone size: many; D gene: -; V gene: TRBV5-1; J gene: TRBJ2-1; CDR3 length: 13; CDR3 protein: CASSLDSSNEQFF; CDR3 DNA: TGCGCCAGCAGTTTGGACAGTTCCAATGAGCAGTTCTTC
clone size: -; D gene: TRBD1; V gene: TRBV20-1; J gene: TRBJ2-1; CDR3 length: 13; CDR3 protein: CSTDRGPYTEQFF; CDR3 DNA: TGCAGTACGGACAGGGGCCCCTACACTGAGCAGTTCTTC
clone size: -; D gene: -; V gene: TRBV27; J gene: TRBJ2-2; CDR3 length: 15; CDR3 protein: CASSLFASNTGELFF; CDR3 DNA: TGTGCCAGCAGTTTATTCGCTAGCAACACCGGGGAGCTGTTTTTT
clone size: many; D gene: -; V gene: TRBV10-1; J gene: TRBJ2-1; CDR3 length: 14; CDR3 protein: CASSDFPPGNEQFF; CDR3 DNA: TGCGCCAGCAGTGACTTTCCCCCGGGCAATGAGCAGTTCTTC
clone size: many; D gene: -; V gene: TRBV7-8; J gene: TRBJ1-1; CDR3 length: 13; CDR3 protein: CASSPRTDTEAFF; CDR3 DNA: TGTGCCAGCAGCCCCCGAACGGACACTGAAGCTTTCTTT
clone size: medium-sized; D gene: -; V gene: TRBV20-1; J gene: TRBJ2-2; CDR3 length: 13; CDR3 protein: CSARPVTTGELFF; CDR3 DNA: TGCAGTGCTAGGCCAGTGACCACCGGGGAGCTGTTTTTT
clone size: many; D gene: -; V gene: TRBV2; J gene: TRBJ2-7; CDR3 length: 13; CDR3 protein: CASTDDTVWEQYF; CDR3 DNA: TGTGCCAGCACAGATGACACGGTCTGGGAGCAGTACTTC
clone size: many; D gene: TRBD2; V gene: TRBV20-1; J gene: TRBJ2-1; CDR3 length: 18; CDR3 protein: CSAGGLAGGSESLLLQFF; CDR3 DNA: TGCAGTGCTGGTGGACTAGCGGGAGGTTCAGAATCGCTTTTGCTGCAGTTCTTC
clone size: many; D gene: TRBD2; V gene: TRBV14; J gene: TRBJ2-1; CDR3 length: 16; CDR3 protein: CASSRRWTSEYNEQFF; CDR3 DNA: TGTGCCAGCAGCCGCCGTTGGACTAGCGAGTACAATGAGCAGTTCTTC
clone size: -; D gene: TRBD2; V gene: TRBV20-1; J gene: TRBJ2-1; CDR3 length: 15; CDR3 protein: CSALTGTSGYNEQFF; CDR3 DNA: TGCAGTGCTCTGACCGGGACTAGCGGGTACAATGAGCAGTTCTTC
clone size: many; D gene: -; V gene: TRBV19; J gene: TRBJ2-2; CDR3 length: 14; CDR3 protein: CASSMGFGSGELFF; CDR3 DNA: TGTGCCAGTAGTATGGGGTTCGGGTCCGGGGAGCTGTTTTTT
clone size: many; D gene: -; V gene: TRBV12-3/TRBV12-4; J gene: TRBJ2-7; CDR3 length: 14; CDR3 protein: CASTRGLAPNEQYF; CDR3 DNA: TGTGCCAGCACTCGGGGTCTAGCGCCTAACGAGCAGTACTTC
clone size: few; D gene: -; V gene: TRBV7-9; J gene: TRBJ1-2; CDR3 length: 13; CDR3 protein: CASSLEQLVGYTF; CDR3 DNA: TGTGCCAGCAGCTTAGAACAGCTGGTGGGCTACACCTTC
clone size: many; D gene: -; V gene: TRBV6-6; J gene: TRBJ2-7; CDR3 length: 11; CDR3 protein: CASSYSERAYF; CDR3 DNA: TGTGCCAGCAGTTACTCGGAGCGCGCGTACTTC
clone size: once; D gene: -; V gene: TRBV11-2; J gene: TRBJ2-3; CDR3 length: 16; CDR3 protein: CVSSLKGFASTDTQYF; CDR3 DNA: TGTGTCAGCAGCTTAAAGGGTTTTGCGTCTACAGATACGCAGTATTTT
clone size: many; D gene: -; V gene: TRBV29-1; J gene: TRBJ2-1; CDR3 length: 14; CDR3 protein: CSAETLAFMNEQFF; CDR3 DNA: TGCAGCGCGGAAACTCTAGCGTTTATGAATGAGCAGTTCTTC
clone size: medium-sized; D gene: TRBD1; V gene: TRBV3-1; J gene: TRBJ2-5; CDR3 length: 16; CDR3 protein: CASSPQDRVLGETQYF; CDR3 DNA: TGTGCCAGCAGCCCTCAGGACAGGGTGTTGGGAGAGACCCAGTACTTC
clone size: many; D gene: -; V gene: TRBV4-1; J gene: TRBJ1-1; CDR3 length: 17; CDR3 protein: CASSQFRAGEMNTEAFF; CDR3 DNA: TGCGCCAGCAGCCAATTCCGTGCCGGGGAAATGAACACTGAAGCTTTCTTT
clone size: few; D gene: -; V gene: TRBV7-9; J gene: TRBJ1-1; CDR3 length: 15; CDR3 protein: CASSDIRTVNTEAFF; CDR3 DNA: TGTGCCAGCAGCGATATTCGGACGGTGAACACTGAAGCTTTCTTT
clone size: -; D gene: TRBD1; V gene: TRBV30; J gene: TRBJ1-1; CDR3 length: 13; CDR3 protein: CAWKGQRNTEAFF; CDR3 DNA: TGTGCCTGGAAGGGACAGAGAAACACTGAAGCTTTCTTT
clone size: many; D gene: -; V gene: TRBV28; J gene: TRBJ1-2; CDR3 length: 11; CDR3 protein: CASSFQGKYTF; CDR3 DNA: TGTGCCAGCAGTTTTCAGGGGAAGTACACCTTC
clone size: many; D gene: TRBD2; V gene: TRBV12-3/TRBV12-4; J gene: TRBJ2-5; CDR3 length: 15; CDR3 protein: CASRPEWGGGETQYF; CDR3 DNA: TGTGCCAGCAGGCCCGAATGGGGGGGAGGGGAGACCCAGTACTTC
clone size: -; D gene: TRBD1; V gene: TRBV27; J gene: TRBJ2-5; CDR3 length: 17; CDR3 protein: CASSLRGDRVRGETQYF; CDR3 DNA: TGTGCCAGCAGTTTACGGGGGGACAGGGTACGGGGAGAGACCCAGTACTTC
clone size: many; D gene: -; V gene: TRBV2; J gene: TRBJ1-6; CDR3 length: 16; CDR3 protein: CASSESGGTWNSPLHF; CDR3 DNA: TGTGCCAGCAGTGAAAGCGGGGGGACTTGGAATTCACCCCTCCACTTT
clone size: few; D gene: -; V gene: TRBV7-6; J gene: TRBJ2-3; CDR3 length: 12; CDR3 protein: CASSLQTNTQYF; CDR3 DNA: TGTGCCAGCAGCTTGCAGACGAATACGCAGTATTTT
clone size: many; D gene: TRBD1; V gene: TRBV3-1; J gene: TRBJ1-6; CDR3 length: 12; CDR3 protein: CASGTGPFTLHF; CDR3 DNA: TGTGCGAGCGGGACAGGGCCCTTCACCCTCCACTTT
clone size: many; D gene: -; V gene: TRBV12-3/TRBV12-4; J gene: TRBJ2-1; CDR3 length: 15; CDR3 protein: CASRVGGGSYNEQFF; CDR3 DNA: TGTGCCAGCAGGGTGGGGGGCGGCTCCTACAATGAGCAGTTCTTC